The 19 T cell receptor beta chains below come from one sample, sequenced in a study of T cells in localized non-small cell lung cancer. The protocol was immunoSEQ multiplex PCR, while the TCRdb copy is restricted to in-frame clones and leaves out a portion. The top ten clones hold about 20% of a sample with 45,000 to 60,000 clones, about 80% of them seen once. Sequences were derived from peripheral blood, sampled before any cancer treatment. The origin of the receptors is a female donor over 55 with stage II squamous cell lung carcinoma.

V usage is TRBV5-4 and J usage is TRBJ1-1; no definite D call. The CDR3 is 13 amino acids. Trimming took 4 bases from V and 2 from J, leaving 9 bases between them. Germline lookup yields CDR1 SGHNT and CDR2 YYREEE (reference sequence). The CDR3: CASSQDRNTEAFF. As DNA, the CDR3 is TGTGCCAGCAGCCAGGATAGAAACACTGAAGCTTTCTTT.

The rearrangement uses TRBV5-1 and TRBJ2-7; 10 bases are a match to TRBD1. CDR3 length: 15 residues. The germline gives CDR1 SGHRS, CDR2 YFSETQ. V gave up 1 base and J gave up 7 bases; unmatched junction bases: 8. The CDR3 spells CASSLRTGGSGEQYF. The CDR3 DNA sequence: TGCGCCAGCAGCTTGCGGACAGGGGGGTCGGGGGAGCAGTACTTC.

The genes are TRBV7-2 and TRBJ2-7, with D possibly being TRBD2 (5 bases). Deletions cut 8 bases from V and 0 bases from J, with 20 bases between. Germline values: CDR1 SGHTA, CDR2 FQGNSA. CDR3 length equals 16 residues. CDR3 loop: CASFLGGSALSYEQYF. Written as DNA, the CDR3 is TGTGCCAGCTTCCTCGGAGGTAGCGCCCTCTCCTACGAGCAGTACTTC.

This chain joins TRBV7-3 and TRBJ2-2, with TRBD1 matching over 7 bases. Unmatched junction bases numbered 4, after V lost 1 base and J lost 5 bases. This CDR3 has 15 residues. Germline V lookup: CDR1 SGHTA, CDR2 FQGTGA. The chain's CDR3 is CASSLNRGSTGELFF. The CDR3, as DNA: TGTGCCAGCAGCTTAAACAGGGGTTCAACCGGGGAGCTGTTTTTT.

This chain uses TRBV7-9 with TRBJ2-1, with 8 bases that match TRBD2. Germline V gives CDR1 SEHNR, CDR2 FQNEAQ (reference sequence). CDR3 length: 15 residues. The ends lost 5 bases at V and 12 bases at J; junction bases unmatched: 15. The CDR3 sequence: CASSILGRGEFRQFF. The CDR3 DNA sequence: TGTGCCAGCAGCATCCTTGGGCGGGGGGAGTTTAGGCAGTTCTTC.

J is TRBJ2-7 and V is TRBV7-9, with D unclear. V dropped 3 bases and J dropped 6 bases, with 6 bases sitting between them. The CDR3 has 11 residues. Germline-derived CDR1 and CDR2 are SEHNR and FQNEAQ (reference sequence). CDR3 nucleotide sequence: TGTGCCAGCAGCTTGGTAACCGAGCAGTACTTC. It encodes CASSLVTEQYF.

V gene TRBV5-1 combines with J gene TRBJ2-6, with D unclear. Germline V gene lookup returns CDR1 SGHRS and CDR2 YFSETQ. This CDR3 spans 15 amino acids. Trimming took 3 bases from V and 4 from J, leaving 11 bases between them. The chain's CDR3 is CASSSTPRGANVLTF. CDR3 DNA sequence: TGCGCCAGCAGCTCCACCCCCCGGGGGGCCAACGTCCTGACTTTC.

V and J are TRBV5-4 and TRBJ2-1, with D maybe TRBD2 (5 bases). Germline V lookup: CDR1 SGHNT, CDR2 YYREEE (reference sequence). This CDR3 is built from 15 residues. V was pared by 2 bases and J by 7 bases, with 16 bases between. For the CDR3, the DNA is TGTGCCAGCAGCTTAGGACGTGGAGCGGCAAATGAGCAGTTCTTC. This sequence encodes CASSLGRGAANEQFF.

CDR3 bases: TGTGCCAGCTCACCACCTGTCGCAGATACGCAGTATTTT. Protein: CASSPPVADTQYF. The V gene is TRBV18, the J gene TRBJ2-3; D unresolved. Trimming took off 0 bases at V and 4 bases at J, with 5 bases between the two ends. CDR3 size: 13 residues. From germline, CDR1 is KGHSH and CDR2 LQKENI.

This clone was observed a few times. This chain links TRBV6-5 with TRBJ1-5; D unclear. V lost 6 bases, J lost 6 bases, and 18 bases lay in between. CDR1 is MNHEY and CDR2 is SVGAGI in the germline V gene. This CDR3 has 15 residues. The CDR3 coding sequence is TGTGCCAGCAGCCCCCCCCTTCAGCGGGGTCAGCCCCAGCATTTT. This translates into CASSPPLQRGQPQHF.

Concerning this clone: The junction departs from germline at one end; a sequencing error may be responsible. The genes are TRBV9 and TRBJ1-3; D is uncertain. CDR3 length equals 15 residues. Germline CDR1 SGDLS, CDR2 YYNGEE. CDR3 DNA: TGTGCCAGCAGCGTAGAGCGGGCGTCTGGAAACACCACATATTTT. Its translation: CASSVERASGNTTYF. Variable domain in full (rest from reference TRBV9 and TRBJ1-3): DSGVTQTPKHLITATGQRVTLRCSPRSGDLSVYWYQQSLDQGLQFLIQYYNGEERAKGNILERFSAQQFPDLHSELNLSSLELGDSALYFCASSVERASGNTTYFGEGSWLTVV.

V gene TRBV10-3 combines with J gene TRBJ1-1; TRBD1 is a possible D gene (5 bases). The CDR3 is 13 residues long. V lost 6 bases and J lost 2, with 10 bases in between. Germline V gene sequence: CDR1 ENHRY, CDR2 SYGVKD. The CDR3, as DNA: TGTGCCATCAGCCGGGACCCAAACACTGAAGCTTTCTTT. It specifies CAISRDPNTEAFF.

This chain joins TRBV9 and TRBJ1-3, with 11 bases lining up with TRBD1. Germline loops: CDR1 SGDLS, CDR2 YYNGEE. The trim removed 0 bases at V and 8 bases at J, leaving 4 bases unmatched. This CDR3 contains 15 residues. In DNA form, the CDR3 reads TGTGCCAGCAGCGTAGCTTGGGGACAGGGGGACACCATATATTTT. Its protein is CASSVAWGQGDTIYF.

This chain connects TRBV7-9 to TRBJ1-4; the D is unclear. Trimming cost V 10 bases and J 0 bases, with 9 bases left between them. Looked up from germline, CDR1 is SEHNR and CDR2 is FQNEAQ (reference sequence). This CDR3 spans 13 amino acids. The chain's CDR3 is CAIRRSTNEKLFF. The CDR3 nucleotides read TGTGCCATTAGACGATCAACTAATGAAAAACTGTTTTTT.

Notes on this clone: A junction end diverges from the germline sequence, so it may reflect a read error. The identical CDR3 is also encoded by other nucleotide sequences in the sample. The chain recombines TRBV5-1 with TRBJ2-3; unclear D gene. The germline V gene encodes CDR1 SGHRS and CDR2 YFSETQ. The CDR3 totals 14 residues. The CDR3 DNA reads TGCGCCAGCAGTTTGGAGCAGCGCACAGATACGCAGTATTTT. This translates into CASSLEQRTDTQYF.

This rearrangement joins TRBV2 to TRBJ2-4, with a tentative D call TRBD2 (6 bases). The CDR3 covers 12 residues. Germline loops: CDR1 SNHLY, CDR2 FYNNEI. Trimming took 6 bases from V and 9 from J, leaving 12 bases between them. CDR3 protein: CASRRLEGIQYF. In nucleotides, the CDR3 is TGTGCCAGCAGGCGACTAGAGGGCATTCAGTACTTC.

The J gene is TRBJ1-6, the V gene TRBV18; D possibly corresponds to TRBD1 (5 bases). From germline, CDR1 is KGHSH and CDR2 LQKENI. The ends were cut back, 1 base at V and 7 bases at J, with 11 bases in the middle. There are 15 residues in the CDR3. CDR3 region: CASSPLGRGNSPLHF. CDR3 coding DNA: TGTGCCAGCTCACCACTCGGACGGGGGAATTCACCCCTCCACTTT.

This clone has just a few counts. The chain couples TRBV5-1 to TRBJ2-2; the D is unclear. Germline-derived CDR1 and CDR2 are SGHRS and YFSETQ. This CDR3 has 14 amino acids. Deletions cut 4 bases from V and 6 bases from J, with 13 bases between. The CDR3 DNA sequence: TGCGCCAGCAGCGGGTCGCCTAGTGCCGGGGAGCTGTTTTTT. Translated, it gives CASSGSPSAGELFF.

This clone was seen only once. The rearrangement links TRBV5-6 to TRBJ2-3; D is unresolved. V lost 4 bases and J 3 bases, leaving 15 bases between the germline ends. Germline V gene data show CDR1 as SGHDT and CDR2 as YYEEEE. The CDR3 runs 15 residues. CDR3 sequence: CASSPPRARTDTQYF. DNA of the CDR3: TGTGCCAGCAGCCCCCCCCGGGCACGGACAGATACGCAGTATTTT.